The clone carrying this T cell receptor (beta chain) showed up just a few times. The antigen is unknown. TCRdb keeps only in-frame clones here, not all; method: immunoSEQ multiplex PCR. Of around 100,000 clones listed, approximately 74% are singletons. This entry belongs to a study of radiotherapy plus CTLA-4 blockade in lung cancer. Study background: Objective responses were observed in approximately 17% of patients, and disease control was achieved by 30% to 40%.

General study points: Response, reportedly, was best predicted by interferon-beta along with early blood T cell clone dynamics. Clones of tumor-derived TCRs expanded in blood after radiotherapy plus ipilimumab.

Germline lookup yields CDR1 MNHEY and CDR2 SVGAGI. V was cut by 6 bases and J by 3 bases, with 11 bases left in between. The CDR3 runs 13 residues. This receptor was taken from a human donor with non-small cell lung cancer who had a partial response to radiotherapy plus ipilimumab. Some clones in this sample may be carry-over from other donors' samples. The genes are TRBV6-5 and TRBJ1-1; D might be TRBD1 (6 bases). Here the sequenced sample was peripheral blood, taken from a patient treated with radiotherapy plus ipilimumab. CDR3 region: CASSAPGDTEAFF. The CDR3 region has the DNA TGTGCCAGCAGCGCCCCAGGGGACACTGAAGCTTTCTTT.